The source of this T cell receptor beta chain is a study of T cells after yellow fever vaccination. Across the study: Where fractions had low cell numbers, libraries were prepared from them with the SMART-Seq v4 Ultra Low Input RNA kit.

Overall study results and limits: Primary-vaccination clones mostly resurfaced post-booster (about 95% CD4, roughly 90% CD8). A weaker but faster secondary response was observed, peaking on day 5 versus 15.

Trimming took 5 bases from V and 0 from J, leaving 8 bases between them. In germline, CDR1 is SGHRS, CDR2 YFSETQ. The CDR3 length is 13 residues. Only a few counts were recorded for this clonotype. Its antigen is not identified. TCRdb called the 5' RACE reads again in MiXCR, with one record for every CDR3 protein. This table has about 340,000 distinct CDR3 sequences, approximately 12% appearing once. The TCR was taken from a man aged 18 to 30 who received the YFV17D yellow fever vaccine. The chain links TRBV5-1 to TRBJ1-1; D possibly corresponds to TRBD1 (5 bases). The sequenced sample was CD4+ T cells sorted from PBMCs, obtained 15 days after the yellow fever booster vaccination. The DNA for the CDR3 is TGCGCCAGCAGGGACACATTGAACACTGAAGCTTTCTTT. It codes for CASRDTLNTEAFF.